This T cell receptor beta chain derives from a study of blood T cell repertoires in COVID-19. Study-wide background: In each case, the material was cDNA or gDNA derived from T cells, B-cell-depleted T cells, or PBMCs.

Assay used: immunoSEQ multiplex PCR; TCRdb lists only in-frame clones, some missing. The sample consists of roughly 9,900 clones, about 81% of them appearing once. This CDR3 comprises 14 residues. Trimming cost V 0 bases and J 5 bases, with 8 bases left between them. Germline CDR1 and CDR2: LGHDT and YNNKEL (reference sequence). The genes are TRBV3-1 (or the pseudogene TRBV3-2) and TRBJ1-5; D remains ambiguous. The source of this sequence is a man between 60 and 75 years old with active COVID-19. The sequenced sample consisted of peripheral blood. Written as DNA, the CDR3 is TGTGCCAGCAGCCAAGACGCTCAGTATCAGCCCCAGCATTTT. It codes for CASSQDAQYQPQHF.